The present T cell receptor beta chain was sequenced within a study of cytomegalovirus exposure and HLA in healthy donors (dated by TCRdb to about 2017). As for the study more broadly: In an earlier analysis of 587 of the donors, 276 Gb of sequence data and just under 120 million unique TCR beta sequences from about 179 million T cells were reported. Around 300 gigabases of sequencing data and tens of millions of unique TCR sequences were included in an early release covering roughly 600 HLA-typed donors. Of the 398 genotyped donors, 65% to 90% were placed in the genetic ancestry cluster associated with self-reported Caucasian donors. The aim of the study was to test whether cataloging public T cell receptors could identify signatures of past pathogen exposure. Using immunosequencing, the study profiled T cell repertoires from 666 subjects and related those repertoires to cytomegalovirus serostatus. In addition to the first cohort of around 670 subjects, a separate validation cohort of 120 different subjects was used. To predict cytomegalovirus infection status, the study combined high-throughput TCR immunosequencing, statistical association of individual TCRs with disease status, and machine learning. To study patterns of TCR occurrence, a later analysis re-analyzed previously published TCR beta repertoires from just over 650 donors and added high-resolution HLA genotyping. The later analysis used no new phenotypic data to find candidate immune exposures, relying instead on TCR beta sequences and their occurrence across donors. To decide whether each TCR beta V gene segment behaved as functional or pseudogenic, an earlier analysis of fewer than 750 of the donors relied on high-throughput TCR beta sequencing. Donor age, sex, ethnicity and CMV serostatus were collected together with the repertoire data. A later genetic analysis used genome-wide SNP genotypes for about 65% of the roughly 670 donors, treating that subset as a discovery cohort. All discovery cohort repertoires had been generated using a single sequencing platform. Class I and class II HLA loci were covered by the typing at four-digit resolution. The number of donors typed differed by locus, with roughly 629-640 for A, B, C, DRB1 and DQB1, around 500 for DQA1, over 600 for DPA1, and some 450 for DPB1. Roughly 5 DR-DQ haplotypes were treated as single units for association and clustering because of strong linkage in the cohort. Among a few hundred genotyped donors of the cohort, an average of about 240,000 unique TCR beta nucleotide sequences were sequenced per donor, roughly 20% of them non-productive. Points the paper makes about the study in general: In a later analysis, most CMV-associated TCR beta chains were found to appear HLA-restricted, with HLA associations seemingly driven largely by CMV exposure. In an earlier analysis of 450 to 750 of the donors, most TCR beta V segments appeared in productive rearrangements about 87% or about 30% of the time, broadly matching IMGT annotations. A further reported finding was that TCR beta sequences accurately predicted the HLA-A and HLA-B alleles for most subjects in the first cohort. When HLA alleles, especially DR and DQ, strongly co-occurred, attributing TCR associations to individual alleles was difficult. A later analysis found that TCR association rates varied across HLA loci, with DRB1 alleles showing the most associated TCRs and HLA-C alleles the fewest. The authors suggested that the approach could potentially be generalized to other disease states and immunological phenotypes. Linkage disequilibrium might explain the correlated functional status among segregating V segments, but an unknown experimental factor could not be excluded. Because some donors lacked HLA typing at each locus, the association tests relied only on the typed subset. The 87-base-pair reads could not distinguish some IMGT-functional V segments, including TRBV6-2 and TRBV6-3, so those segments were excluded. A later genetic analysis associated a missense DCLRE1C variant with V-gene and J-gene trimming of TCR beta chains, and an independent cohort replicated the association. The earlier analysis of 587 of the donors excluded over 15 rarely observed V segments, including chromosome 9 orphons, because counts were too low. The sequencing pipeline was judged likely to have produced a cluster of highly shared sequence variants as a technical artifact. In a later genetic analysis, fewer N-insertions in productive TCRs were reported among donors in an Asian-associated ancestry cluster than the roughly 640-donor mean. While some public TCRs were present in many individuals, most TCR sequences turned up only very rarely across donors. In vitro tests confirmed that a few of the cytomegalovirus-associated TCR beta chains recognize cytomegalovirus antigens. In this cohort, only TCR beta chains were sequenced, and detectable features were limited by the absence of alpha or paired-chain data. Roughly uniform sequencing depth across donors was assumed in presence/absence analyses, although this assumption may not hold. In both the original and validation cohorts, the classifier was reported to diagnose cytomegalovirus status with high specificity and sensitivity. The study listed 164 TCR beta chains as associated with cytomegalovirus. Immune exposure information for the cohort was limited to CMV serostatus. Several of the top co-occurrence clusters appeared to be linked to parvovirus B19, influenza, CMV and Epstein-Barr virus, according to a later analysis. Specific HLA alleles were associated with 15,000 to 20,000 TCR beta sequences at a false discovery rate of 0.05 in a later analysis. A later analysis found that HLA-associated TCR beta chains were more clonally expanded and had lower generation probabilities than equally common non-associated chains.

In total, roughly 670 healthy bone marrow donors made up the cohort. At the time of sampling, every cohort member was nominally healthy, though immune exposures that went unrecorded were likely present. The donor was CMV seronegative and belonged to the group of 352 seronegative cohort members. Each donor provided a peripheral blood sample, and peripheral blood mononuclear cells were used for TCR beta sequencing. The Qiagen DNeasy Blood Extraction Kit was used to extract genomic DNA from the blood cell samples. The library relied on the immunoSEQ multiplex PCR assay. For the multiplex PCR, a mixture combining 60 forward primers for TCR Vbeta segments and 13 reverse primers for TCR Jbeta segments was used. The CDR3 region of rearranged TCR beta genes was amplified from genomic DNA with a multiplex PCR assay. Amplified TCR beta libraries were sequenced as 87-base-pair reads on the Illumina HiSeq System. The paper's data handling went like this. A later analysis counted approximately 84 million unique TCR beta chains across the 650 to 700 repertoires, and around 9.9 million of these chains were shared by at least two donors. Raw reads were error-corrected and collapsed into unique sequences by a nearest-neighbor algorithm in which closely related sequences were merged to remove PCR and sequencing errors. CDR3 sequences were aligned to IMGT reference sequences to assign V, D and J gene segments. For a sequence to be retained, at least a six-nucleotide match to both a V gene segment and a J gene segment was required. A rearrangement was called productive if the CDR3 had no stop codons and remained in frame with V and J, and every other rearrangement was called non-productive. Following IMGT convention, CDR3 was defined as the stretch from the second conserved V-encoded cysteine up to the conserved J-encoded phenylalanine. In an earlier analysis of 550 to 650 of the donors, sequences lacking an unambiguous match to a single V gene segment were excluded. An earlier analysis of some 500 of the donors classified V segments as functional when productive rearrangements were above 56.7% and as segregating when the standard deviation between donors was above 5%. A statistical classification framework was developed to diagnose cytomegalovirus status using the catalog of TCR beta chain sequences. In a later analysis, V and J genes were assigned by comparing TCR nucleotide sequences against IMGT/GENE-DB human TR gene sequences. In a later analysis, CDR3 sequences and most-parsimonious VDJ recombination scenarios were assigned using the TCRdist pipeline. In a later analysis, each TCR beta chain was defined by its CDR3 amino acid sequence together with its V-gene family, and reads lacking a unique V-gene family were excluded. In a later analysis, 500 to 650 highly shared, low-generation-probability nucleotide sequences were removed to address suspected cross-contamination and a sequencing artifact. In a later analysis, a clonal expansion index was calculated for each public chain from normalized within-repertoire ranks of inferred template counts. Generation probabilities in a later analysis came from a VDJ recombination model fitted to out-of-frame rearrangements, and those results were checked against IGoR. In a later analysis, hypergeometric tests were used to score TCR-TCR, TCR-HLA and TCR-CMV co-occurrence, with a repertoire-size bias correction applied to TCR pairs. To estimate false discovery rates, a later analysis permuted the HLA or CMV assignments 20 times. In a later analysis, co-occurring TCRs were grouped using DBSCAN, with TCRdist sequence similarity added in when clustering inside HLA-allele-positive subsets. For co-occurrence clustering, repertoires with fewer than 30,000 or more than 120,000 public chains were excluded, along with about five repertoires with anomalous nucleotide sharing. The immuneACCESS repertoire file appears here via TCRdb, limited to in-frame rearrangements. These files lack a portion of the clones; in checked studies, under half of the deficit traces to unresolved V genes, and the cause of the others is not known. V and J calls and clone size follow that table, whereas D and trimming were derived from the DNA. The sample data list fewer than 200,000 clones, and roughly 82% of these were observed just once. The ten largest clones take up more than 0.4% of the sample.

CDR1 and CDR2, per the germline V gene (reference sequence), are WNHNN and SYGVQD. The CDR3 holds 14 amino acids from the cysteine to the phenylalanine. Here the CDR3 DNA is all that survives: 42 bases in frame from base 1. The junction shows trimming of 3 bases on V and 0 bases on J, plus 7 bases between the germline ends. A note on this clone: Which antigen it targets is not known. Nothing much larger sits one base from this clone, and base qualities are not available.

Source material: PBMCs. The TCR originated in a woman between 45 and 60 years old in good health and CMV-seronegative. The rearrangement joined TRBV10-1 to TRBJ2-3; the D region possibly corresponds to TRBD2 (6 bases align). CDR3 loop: CASSEGTSTDTQYF. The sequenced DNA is TGCGCCAGCAGTGAAGGGACTAGCACAGATACGCAGTATTTT.